One sample yielded the 2 T cell receptor beta chains listed below, sequenced in a study of blood T cell repertoires in COVID-19. Here immunoSEQ multiplex PCR was the method, and the copy in TCRdb shows in-frame clones only, minus some. The sample carries under 250,000 clones, roughly 80% recorded once. Source material: peripheral blood. These receptor sequences come from a woman aged 55-70 years with active or convalescent COVID-19.

The chain has TRBV6-1 and TRBJ1-2; D unclear. V lost 3 bases to trimming and J lost 9 bases, with 14 bases between them. This CDR3 contains 13 residues. CDR1 and CDR2 (germline): MNHNS, SASEGT. The CDR3 loop is CASSDAIGSSYTF. The CDR3 DNA sequence: TGTGCCAGCAGTGACGCCATCGGGTCGAGCTACACCTTC.

This rearrangement joins TRBV28 to TRBJ2-7; 12 nucleotides align to TRBD1. V was clipped by 5 bases and J by 7 bases; unmatched bases: 9. Germline CDR1 is MDHEN and CDR2 is SYDVKM. The CDR3 extends over 15 amino acids. CDR3 sequence reads: CASSPPGQGAREQYV. CDR3 DNA sequence: TGTGCCAGCAGTCCTCCGGGACAGGGGGCGCGGGAGCAGTACGTC.